This TCR beta chain stems from a study of T cells in Graves' hyperthyroidism and ophthalmopathy. This clonotype was seen ten or more times. TCR beta CDR3 region amplification was performed from RNA transcripts. The HTBI set primed first-round TCR CDR3 RT-PCR. One entry per CDR3 protein, called by TCRdb with MiXCR from the multiplex PCR reads. The repertoire holds some 370,000 distinct CDR3 sequences, roughly a sixth seen once, with roughly a third in the top ten. The germline CDR1 and CDR2 sequences are SNHLY and FYNNEI. V was cut by 6 bases and J by 2 bases, with 14 bases left in between. CDR3 length: 15 amino acids.

The receptor's source is a woman in her 30s with Graves' hyperthyroidism that later progressed to Graves' ophthalmopathy. J is TRBJ2-1 and V is TRBV2; D perhaps matches TRBD2 (5 bases). The specimen was blood. The CDR3 DNA sequence: TGTGCCAGCAGGTCACTAGACTCCACCTACAATGAGCAGTTCTTC. The encoded protein is CASRSLDSTYNEQFF.